The text below deals with one TCR beta chain. At one of its ends the junction is not consistent with the germline gene, which may arise from a read error. The sample originates from a study of blood T cell repertoires in COVID-19. Turning to the study itself: The cDNA or gDNA used as material had been derived from T cells, B-cell-depleted T cells, or PBMCs.

Assay used: immunoSEQ multiplex PCR; TCRdb lists only in-frame clones, some missing. The sample has some 200,000 clones, over 75% seen once. This CDR3 has 15 residues. Germline-derived CDR1 and CDR2 are SGDLS and YYNGEE. Enrolled during active infection, Seattle patients were then followed longitudinally. This sequence was found in a man aged 45-65 years with COVID-19, enrolled during active disease. Sequencing was carried out using peripheral blood. The chain links TRBV9 to TRBJ1-6, with D hard to call. The CDR3 DNA sequence: TGTACCAGCAGCGTCGCAGGCTCCTATAATTCACCCCTCCACTTT. This gives the protein CTSSVAGSYNSPLHF.